This T cell receptor (beta chain) stems from a study of blood T cell repertoires in COVID-19. The overall study: Sites in the United States, Italy and Spain provided acute and convalescent COVID-19 samples.

Assay: immunoSEQ multiplex PCR; the TCRdb copy retains only in-frame clones and omits some. The repertoire holds 350,000 to 450,000 clones, with roughly 90% as singletons. Patients from Seattle were sampled longitudinally, starting during active infection. This TCR came from a woman between 40 and 55 years old with COVID-19, enrolled during active disease. Sample: peripheral blood.

CDR3 in amino acids: CASSPGGSYLNTEAFF. The DNA for the CDR3 is TGTGCCAGCAGCCCTGGAGGATCCTACTTGAACACTGAAGCTTTCTTT. The V call is TRBV7-9, the J call TRBJ1-1; D is unresolved. Trimming took off 5 bases at V and 0 bases at J, with 16 bases between the two ends. Germline CDR1 reads SEHNR; CDR2 reads FQNEAQ (reference sequence). The CDR3 is 16 amino acids.